The TCR beta chain described here comes from a study of blood T cell repertoires in COVID-19. This clone was seen only a few times. The CDR3 is 15 amino acids. Germline V gene data show CDR1 as LNHDA and CDR2 as SQIVND (reference sequence). V was pared by 6 bases and J by 2 bases, with 16 bases between. Sequenced by immunoSEQ multiplex PCR; TCRdb stores in-frame clones only, minus some. Here the sample spans about 81,000 clones, roughly 90% being singletons. What was sequenced was peripheral blood. The rearrangement uses TRBV19 and TRBJ1-2, with D perhaps TRBD1 (6 bases). This receptor was identified in a man aged 70 or older with acute or convalescent COVID-19. CDR3 bases: TGTGCCAGTAGAACCTCGACAGGAAACAACTATGGCTACACCTTC. Its protein is CASRTSTGNNYGYTF. The variable domain in full, completed from reference TRBV19 and TRBJ1-2, reads DGGITQSPKYLFRKEGQNVTLSCEQNLNHDAMYWYRQDPGQGLRLIYYSQIVNDFQKGDIAEGYSVSREKKESFPLTVTSAQKNPTAFYLCASRTSTGNNYGYTFGSGTRLTVV.